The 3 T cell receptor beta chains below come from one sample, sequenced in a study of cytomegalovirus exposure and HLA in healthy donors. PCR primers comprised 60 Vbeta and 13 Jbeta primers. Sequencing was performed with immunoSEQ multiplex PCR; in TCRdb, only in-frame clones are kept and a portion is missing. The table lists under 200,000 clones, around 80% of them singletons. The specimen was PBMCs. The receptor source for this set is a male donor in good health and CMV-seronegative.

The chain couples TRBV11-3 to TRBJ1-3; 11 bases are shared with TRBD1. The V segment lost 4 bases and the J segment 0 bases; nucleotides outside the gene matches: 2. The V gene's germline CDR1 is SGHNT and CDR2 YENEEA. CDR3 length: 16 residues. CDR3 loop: CASSSGTGGSGNTIYF. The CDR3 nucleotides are TGTGCCAGCAGCTCCGGGACAGGGGGCTCTGGAAACACCATATATTTT.

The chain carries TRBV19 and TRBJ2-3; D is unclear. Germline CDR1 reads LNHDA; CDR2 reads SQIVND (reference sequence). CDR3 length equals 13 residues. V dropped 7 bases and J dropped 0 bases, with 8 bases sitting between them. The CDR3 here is CASKRASTDTQYF. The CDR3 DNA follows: TGTGCCAGTAAGAGAGCCAGCACAGATACGCAGTATTTT.

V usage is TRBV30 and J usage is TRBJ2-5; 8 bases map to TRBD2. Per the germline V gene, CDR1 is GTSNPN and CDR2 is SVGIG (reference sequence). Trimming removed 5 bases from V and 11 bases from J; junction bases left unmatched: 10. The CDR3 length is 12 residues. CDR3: CAWGIAGREQYF. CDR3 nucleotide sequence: TGTGCCTGGGGTATAGCGGGAAGGGAGCAGTACTTC.